This T cell receptor beta chain was profiled in a study of blood T cell repertoires in COVID-19. The V end was cut by 5 bases, the J end by 1 base, with 18 bases between. CDR3 size: 17 residues. CDR1 MDHEN and CDR2 SYDVKM come from the germline V gene. Method: immunoSEQ multiplex PCR; TCRdb's copy keeps in-frame clones and lacks some. This table holds under 250,000 clones, 80% to 90% found once. The TCR comes from a woman aged 40 to 50 who had been exposed to COVID-19. The sample taken for sequencing was PBMCs or T cells enriched from blood (not recorded which). This chain connects TRBV28 to TRBJ2-4, with D possibly being TRBD1 (5 bases). The CDR3 region has the DNA TGTGCCAGCAGTCCCAGGGTGTCATTTGGGGCCAAAAACATTCAGTACTTC. The encoded protein is CASSPRVSFGAKNIQYF. The variable domain in full, completed from reference TRBV28 and TRBJ2-4, reads DVKVTQSSRYLVKRTGEKVFLECVQDMDHENMFWYRQDPGLGLRLIYFSYDVKMKEKGDIPEGYSVSREKKERFSLILESASTNQTSMYLCASSPRVSFGAKNIQYFGAGTRLSVL.